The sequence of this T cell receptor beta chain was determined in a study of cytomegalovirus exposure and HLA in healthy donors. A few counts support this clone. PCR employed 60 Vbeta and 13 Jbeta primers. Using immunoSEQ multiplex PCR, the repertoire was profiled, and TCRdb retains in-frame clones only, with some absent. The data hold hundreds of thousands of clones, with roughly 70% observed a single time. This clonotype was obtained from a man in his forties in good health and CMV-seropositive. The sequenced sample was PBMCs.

CDR3 residues: CASIRGRNGYTF. The CDR3 DNA sequence: TGTGCCAGCATTCGCGGGAGAAATGGCTACACCTTC. This chain connects TRBV6-1 to TRBJ1-2; no firm D call. CDR1 MNHNS and CDR2 SASEGT come from the germline V gene. This CDR3 contains 12 residues. V lost 7 bases and J 6 bases, leaving 12 bases between the germline ends.